One and the same sample provided the 8 T cell receptor beta chains below, sequenced in a study of neoadjuvant anti-PD-1 for oral cavity cancer. TCRdb keeps only in-frame clones here, not all; method: immunoSEQ multiplex PCR. The sample lists about 14,000 clones; around two thirds were seen once. The sequencing here drew on PBMCs, taken before nivolumab (anti-PD-1) treatment. These receptors were taken from a person aged 40-85 years with oral cavity squamous cell carcinoma.

The genes are TRBV13 and TRBJ1-4; 10 bases line up with TRBD1. The V gene's germline CDR1 is PRHDT and CDR2 FYEKMQ (reference sequence). The CDR3 is 16 residues long. V dropped 2 bases and J dropped 6; count of bases not matched to a gene: 6. The CDR3 sequence is CASSLKEGTGDEKLFF. The CDR3 region has the DNA TGTGCCAGCAGCTTAAAGGAGGGGACAGGGGATGAAAAACTGTTTTTT.

The V gene is TRBV7-6, the J gene TRBJ2-5; weak D call: TRBD1 (7 bases). The CDR3 is made up of 14 amino acids. CDR1 and CDR2 (germline): SGHVS, FNYEAQ. Trimming removed 8 bases from V and 5 bases from J, with 18 bases in between. CDR3 DNA sequence: TGTGCCAGCGGCTCGGAGGGGGCTTTCGAGACCCAGTACTTC. Its translation: CASGSEGAFETQYF. Looking up the rest from reference TRBV7-6 and TRBJ2-5 gives the full variable domain: GAGVSQSPRYKVTKRGQDVALRCDPISGHVSLYWYRQALGQGPEFLTYFNYEAQQDKSGLPNDRFSAERPEGSISTLTIQRTEQRDSAMYRCASGSEGAFETQYFGPGTRLLVL.

As DNA, the CDR3 is TGCGCCAGCAGCCTAGGGGGGACAGCGCATGGCTACACCTTC. This sequence encodes CASSLGGTAHGYTF. The chain joins TRBV5-1 to TRBJ1-2; 7 bases fit TRBD1. V was clipped by 4 bases and J by 6 bases; unmatched bases: 9. This CDR3 is 14 amino acids long. Germline assignment: CDR1 SGHRS and CDR2 YFSETQ.

The chain employs TRBV6-5 and TRBJ2-1; 9 bases are a match to TRBD2. V lost 4 bases to trimming and J lost 5 bases; unmatched junction nucleotides: 6. CDR3 length: 15 residues. Germline CDR1 is MNHEY and CDR2 is SVGAGI. CDR3 bases: TGTGCCAGCAGTTTTACTAGCGGGCAAAACAATGAGCAGTTCTTC. Protein: CASSFTSGQNNEQFF.

V gene TRBV5-1 combines with J gene TRBJ2-7; 8 bases line up with TRBD1. This CDR3 has 16 amino acids. Trimming at V came to 9 bases and at J to 3 bases, leaving 17 bases not matched to a gene. Looked up from germline, CDR1 is SGHRS and CDR2 is YFSETQ. CDR3 protein: CATKPLRQGRVYEQYF. CDR3 DNA sequence: TGCGCCACCAAGCCCCTTAGACAGGGGCGAGTCTACGAGCAGTACTTC.

CDR3 nucleotide sequence: TGTGCCAGCAGTGAATGGGGTTTCACTGAAGCTTTCTTT. This sequence encodes CASSEWGFTEAFF. J is TRBJ1-1 and V is TRBV6-1, with no clear D. Germline-derived CDR1 and CDR2 are MNHNS and SASEGT. Between the trimmed V and J ends, which lost 2 bases and 4 bases, there was a span of 8 bases. The CDR3 has 13 residues.

The rearrangement uses TRBV25-1 and TRBJ2-1; TRBD2 matches 7 bases. CDR3 length equals 14 residues. Trimming cost V 3 bases and J 10 bases; bases outside gene matches: 9. Germline V gives CDR1 MGHDK, CDR2 SYGVNS. The CDR3 region is CASSDSGGGREQFF. CDR3 bases: TGTGCCAGCAGTGATTCTGGGGGGGGTAGGGAGCAGTTCTTC. Looking up the rest from reference TRBV25-1 and TRBJ2-1 gives the full variable domain: EADIYQTPRYLVIGTGKKITLECSQTMGHDKMYWYQQDPGMELHLIHYSYGVNSTEKGDLSSESTVSRIRTEHFPLTLESARPSHTSQYLCASSDSGGGREQFFGPGTRLTVL.

The chain recombines TRBV5-8 with TRBJ1-5, with D possibly TRBD1 on 6 matching bases. Trimming shortened V by 1 base and J by 2 bases, and 13 bases separated the two germline ends. CDR1 and CDR2 from the germline V gene are SGHTS and YDEGEE. This CDR3 has 16 amino acids. Written as DNA, the CDR3 is TGTGCCAGCAGCTTGAGGGGGTGGGGAGGCAATCAGCCCCAGCATTTT. It specifies CASSLRGWGGNQPQHF.